One sample yielded the 11 T cell receptor beta chains listed below, sequenced in a study of control samples from healthy donors and cancer patients. TCRdb's table, derived via immunoSEQ multiplex PCR, lists solely in-frame clones and lacks some. The table has 140,000 to 150,000 clones, 80% to 95% seen once. The sequenced sample consisted of blood. These receptors originate from a man younger than 30 in good health.

This clone was seen only once. This chain uses TRBV6-2 or TRBV6-3 with TRBJ1-2; no firm D call. Trimming pared 0 bases from V and 5 bases from J, leaving 13 bases between. Germline V gene sequence: CDR1 MNHEY, CDR2 SVGEGT. There are 15 residues in the CDR3. DNA of the CDR3: TGTGCCAGCAGTTACTCGGCAGAACTCTCATATGGCTACACCTTC. It is translated as CASSYSAELSYGYTF.

This clone turned up a few times. The genes are TRBV6-6 and TRBJ2-7; D is unclear. The CDR3 runs to 12 residues. The germline V and J ends were trimmed by 6 bases and 2 bases, with 8 bases remaining between them. Germline CDR1 and CDR2: MNHNY and SVGAGI (reference sequence). The CDR3 is CASRGGTYEQYF. CDR3 DNA: TGTGCCAGCAGGGGCGGTACCTACGAGCAGTACTTC.

The chain joins TRBV5-6 to TRBJ2-1, with D unresolved. With 0 bases removed from V and 1 base from J, the gap between germline ends came to 8 bases. Germline lookup yields CDR1 SGHDT and CDR2 YYEEEE. CDR3 length: 15 residues. The CDR3 spells CASSLGWGSYNEQFF. The CDR3 DNA sequence: TGTGCCAGCAGCTTGGGATGGGGATCCTACAATGAGCAGTTCTTC.

The V gene is TRBV30, the J gene TRBJ2-5, with TRBD1 identical over 10 bases. V shed 4 bases and J 5 bases; nucleotides not matched to a gene: 10. CDR1 is GTSNPN and CDR2 is SVGIG in the germline V gene (reference sequence). The CDR3 is made up of 15 amino acids. CDR3: CAWTVGTGEGETQYF. CDR3 sequence (DNA): TGTGCCTGGACGGTAGGGACAGGGGAGGGGGAGACCCAGTACTTC.

This chain joins TRBV7-8 and TRBJ2-3; D unresolved. Trimming stripped 5 bases from V and 1 base from J, with 13 bases between. The germline CDR1 and CDR2 sequences are SGHVS and FQNEAQ. The CDR3 length is 15 residues. The CDR3 DNA follows: TGTGCCAGCAGCCCGTTTCGTTACCGCACAGATACGCAGTATTTT. As protein: CASSPFRYRTDTQYF. Full variable domain (remainder filled in from reference TRBV7-8 and TRBJ2-3): GAGVSQSPRYKVAKRGQDVALRCDPISGHVSLFWYQQALGQGPEFLTYFQNEAQLDKSGLPSDRFFAERPEGSVSTLKIQRTQQEDSAVYLCASSPFRYRTDTQYFGPGTRLTVL.

This clone turned up a few times. The rearrangement links TRBV27 to TRBJ2-1; D not certain. Germline CDR1 and CDR2: MNHEY and SMNVEV (reference sequence). The CDR3 has 14 residues. Trimming stripped 6 bases from V and 7 bases from J, with 16 bases between. As DNA, the CDR3 is TGTGCCAGCAGCAAAGGCGGCTATACGAATGAGCAGTTCTTC. As protein: CASSKGGYTNEQFF.

J is TRBJ1-2 and V is TRBV19; D not resolved. CDR3 length equals 15 residues. Between the trimmed V and J ends, which lost 0 bases and 8 bases, there was a span of 16 bases. Germline V gene sequence: CDR1 LNHDA, CDR2 SQIVND (reference sequence). The CDR3 loop is CASSIDGNVRDGYTF. The CDR3 DNA sequence: TGTGCCAGTAGTATAGATGGGAACGTGAGAGACGGCTACACCTTC.

This chain uses TRBV13 with TRBJ2-7; 7 positions match TRBD2. V shed 4 bases, J shed 0 bases, and the junction held 0 bases outside the gene matches. Germline V lookup: CDR1 PRHDT, CDR2 FYEKMQ (reference sequence). The CDR3 covers 13 residues. CDR3: CASSWGGSYEQYF. Written as DNA, the CDR3 is TGTGCCAGCAGCTGGGGGGGCTCCTACGAGCAGTACTTC.

The chain recombines TRBV7-9 with TRBJ2-1; TRBD1 matches at 8 bases. V lost 2 bases, J lost 7 bases, and 7 bases stayed unmatched. This CDR3 is 15 amino acids long. Germline V gene lookup returns CDR1 SEHNR and CDR2 FQNEAQ (reference sequence). The CDR3 loop reads CASSLPRGRGNEQFF. The CDR3 DNA is TGTGCCAGCAGCTTACCCAGGGGGCGCGGTAATGAGCAGTTCTTC.

V usage is TRBV19 and J usage is TRBJ1-5; D is undetermined. CDR1 and CDR2 from the germline V gene are LNHDA and SQIVND (reference sequence). V lost 4 bases to trimming and J lost 2 bases, with 15 bases between them. The CDR3 is made up of 16 amino acids. The CDR3 spells CASSTQSPGGNQPQHF. The CDR3 DNA reads as TGTGCCAGTAGTACCCAATCCCCCGGAGGCAATCAGCCCCAGCATTTT.

J is TRBJ1-2 and V is TRBV6-5; perhaps TRBD1 as D (5 bases). The V end lost 6 bases, the J end lost 8 bases, and 19 bases lay between the germline ends. There are 14 residues in the CDR3. The germline V gene has CDR1 MNHEY and CDR2 SVGAGI. In DNA, the CDR3 is TGTGCCAGCAGCTTGCTTCAGGGAGTCCGCGGCTACACCTTC. Residues: CASSLLQGVRGYTF.